These 26 T cell receptor beta chains originate from one sample sequenced in a study of CD8 T cells in Susac syndrome. Random hexamers were used to reverse transcribe an amount of roughly 0.45 to 1 ug RNA. TCRdb itself ran the immunoSEQ multiplex PCR reads through MiXCR, one entry per CDR3 protein. The data contain roughly 140,000 distinct CDR3 sequences, about 93% of them seen just once; the ten biggest clones take up roughly 0.27%. Sequencing was performed on CD8+ T cells from PBMCs. These receptors were obtained from a human donor in good health.

The gene calls are TRBV30 and TRBJ2-7, with D perhaps matching TRBD1 or TRBD2 (6 bases each). The germline gives CDR1 GTSNPN, CDR2 SVGIG (reference sequence). The CDR3 loop spans 13 amino acids. V was pared by 0 bases and J by 7 bases, with 13 bases between. Written as DNA, the CDR3 is TGTGCCTGGAGTGTATTAGGGGGGAGGGAGCAGTACTTC. Translation: CAWSVLGGREQYF.

The chain uses TRBV20-1 and TRBJ2-7, with TRBD2 identical over 16 bases. V was pared by 6 bases and J by 4 bases, with 12 bases of the junction left unmatched. CDR3 length equals 17 residues. Per the germline V gene, CDR1 is DFQATT and CDR2 is SNEGSKA (reference sequence). CDR3 DNA: TGCAGTGCGGATTCTACGGGACTAGCGGGAGGGGCGTACGAGCAGTACTTC. Encoded protein: CSADSTGLAGGAYEQYF.

This rearrangement joins TRBV20-1 to TRBJ2-1; the D gene is possibly TRBD2 (5 bases). Germline values: CDR1 DFQATT, CDR2 SNEGSKA (reference sequence). The CDR3 has 16 amino acids. V gave up 0 bases and J gave up 0 bases, with 12 bases separating them. Here the CDR3 DNA reads TGCAGTGCTAGAGACGGGCCGGGGAGCTCCTACAATGAGCAGTTCTTC. It codes for CSARDGPGSSYNEQFF.

V usage is TRBV20-1 and J usage is TRBJ2-1; D gene ambiguous. Trimming left V 0 bases short and J 4 bases short, with 7 bases between. Germline CDR1 is DFQATT and CDR2 is SNEGSKA (reference sequence). The CDR3 is 13 residues long. This CDR3 reads CSARETGYNEQFF. As DNA, the CDR3 is TGCAGTGCTAGAGAGACCGGGTACAATGAGCAGTTCTTC.

The chain employs TRBV27 and TRBJ1-4, with 8 bases aligning to TRBD1. CDR1 MNHEY and CDR2 SMNVEV come from the germline V gene (reference sequence). The CDR3 covers 16 residues. V shed 5 bases, J shed 3 bases, and the junction held 8 bases outside the gene matches. CDR3 in DNA: TGTGCCAGCAGTCCCGACAGGGGTCGGGCTAATGAAAAACTGTTTTTT. Amino acids: CASSPDRGRANEKLFF.

This chain connects TRBV28 to TRBJ1-5; D is unresolved. Germline CDR1 and CDR2: MDHEN and SYDVKM. This CDR3 spans 13 amino acids. Trimming left V 8 bases short and J 1 base short, with 9 bases between. In DNA form, the CDR3 reads TGTGCCAGCGTCAGTCTCAGCAATCAGCCCCAGCATTTT. It translates to CASVSLSNQPQHF.

This sequence joins TRBV27 and TRBJ2-3, with D possibly TRBD2 on 6 matching bases. V gave up 6 bases and J gave up 3 bases, with 19 bases separating them. CDR3 size: 16 residues. The V gene's germline CDR1 is MNHEY and CDR2 SMNVEV (reference sequence). Here the CDR3 reads CASRPTPGVRTDTQYF. The DNA for the CDR3 is TGTGCCAGCAGGCCGACTCCGGGAGTGAGGACAGATACGCAGTATTTT.

This clonotype appeared once. This chain links TRBV28 with TRBJ1-2; TRBD1 matches at 8 bases. Germline V gives CDR1 MDHEN, CDR2 SYDVKM. The V and J ends lost 3 bases and 6 bases, in that order; junction bases with no gene match: 9. The CDR3 has 15 residues. The CDR3 spells CASSFAVGTGNGYTF. In DNA form, the CDR3 reads TGTGCCAGCAGTTTCGCAGTCGGGACAGGAAATGGCTACACCTTC.

The genes are TRBV6-5 and TRBJ2-5, with D unresolved. This CDR3 comprises 12 residues. Trimming stripped 8 bases from V and 4 bases from J, with 11 bases between. Per germline, CDR1 MNHEY and CDR2 SVGAGI. DNA of the CDR3: TGTGCCAGCGGTACACCTCGAGAGACCCAGTACTTC. It yields the protein CASGTPRETQYF.

V usage is TRBV4-3 and J usage is TRBJ1-1; the D gene is possibly TRBD1 (6 bases). The CDR3 has 17 residues. The V gene lost 1 base and the J gene lost 3 bases, with 18 bases spanning the gap. Germline V gene data show CDR1 as LGHNA and CDR2 as YSLEER. The DNA of the CDR3 is TGCGCCAGCAGCCAAGTCCTACAGGGAGCGGGGGACACTGAAGCTTTCTTT. This codes for CASSQVLQGAGDTEAFF.

This clonotype was recorded only once. This rearrangement joins TRBV27 to TRBJ2-6; D is uncertain. V was clipped by 5 bases and J by 0 bases, with 14 bases between them. The CDR3 contains 17 residues. Germline CDR1 MNHEY, CDR2 SMNVEV (reference sequence). The CDR3 DNA is TGTGCCAGCAGTGGCGGATTTGACTCCTCTGGGGCCAACGTCCTGACTTTC. Its translation: CASSGGFDSSGANVLTF. Full variable domain (remainder filled in from reference TRBV27 and TRBJ2-6): EAQVTQNPRYLITVTGKKLTVTCSQNMNHEYMSWYRQDPGLGLRQIYYSMNVEVTDKGDVPEGYKVSRKEKRNFPLILESPSPNQTSLYFCASSGGFDSSGANVLTFGAGSRLTVL.

V and J are TRBV4-3 and TRBJ2-5; D may match TRBD1 or TRBD2 (5 bases each). Germline assignment: CDR1 LGHNA and CDR2 YSLEER. The CDR3 has 14 residues. V lost 1 base and J 4 bases, leaving 10 bases between the germline ends. CDR3 DNA sequence: TGCGCCAGCAGCCAAGGGCCCGGGGCAGAGACCCAGTACTTC. Its translation: CASSQGPGAETQYF.

CDR3 nucleotides: TGTGCCAGTAACCGGGACAGGGGCGGCGAGCAGTACTTC. Residues: CASNRDRGGEQYF. The V gene is TRBV13, the J gene TRBJ2-7; TRBD1 agrees at 10 bases. Germline CDR1 and CDR2: PRHDT and FYEKMQ (reference sequence). The V gene end was trimmed by 9 bases and the J gene end by 6 bases; junction bases not matched to a gene: 8. The length of the CDR3 is 13 residues.

V usage is TRBV28 and J usage is TRBJ2-3, with D maybe TRBD2 (5 bases). The germline V and J ends were trimmed by 5 bases and 6 bases, with 9 bases remaining between them. The CDR3 totals 12 residues. CDR1 is MDHEN, CDR2 SYDVKM, per germline. The CDR3 sequence is CASSPGMDTQYF. Written as DNA, the CDR3 is TGTGCCAGCAGTCCCGGGATGGATACGCAGTATTTT.

V and J are TRBV3-1 and TRBJ2-7; D call uncertain. The germline V gene encodes CDR1 LGHDT and CDR2 YNNKEL (reference sequence). The CDR3 extends over 13 amino acids. With 3 bases removed from V and 5 bases from J, the gap between germline ends came to 11 bases. The CDR3 DNA follows: TGTGCCAGCAGCCAGTCAGGATATGACGAGCAGTACTTC. It yields the protein CASSQSGYDEQYF.

V usage is TRBV27 and J usage is TRBJ1-2, with D uncertain. The CDR3 runs 12 residues. The ends were cut back, 5 bases at V and 0 bases at J, with 4 bases in the middle. The germline gives CDR1 MNHEY, CDR2 SMNVEV (reference sequence). The CDR3 nucleotides read TGTGCCAGCAGTACAGCTAACTATGGCTACACCTTC. Translating gives CASSTANYGYTF.

The V call is TRBV9, the J call TRBJ2-1; the match to TRBD2 covers 8 bases. The CDR3 runs to 13 residues. Germline values: CDR1 SGDLS, CDR2 YYNGEE. The V segment lost 4 bases and the J segment 8 bases; nucleotides outside the gene matches: 5. CDR3 sequence reads: CASSPRGEDEQFF. Written as DNA, the CDR3 is TGTGCCAGCAGCCCGCGGGGGGAGGATGAGCAGTTCTTC.

The chain uses TRBV4-1 and TRBJ2-7; 8 bases are a match to TRBD1. V lost 4 bases and J lost 2; bases outside the gene matches: 4. This CDR3 has 14 amino acids. In germline, CDR1 is MGHRA, CDR2 YSYEKL. Written as DNA, the CDR3 is TGCGCCAGCAGCCTTAGGACAGGGACCTACGAGCAGTACTTC. Translating it yields CASSLRTGTYEQYF.

This clonotype showed up just a few times. The chain combines TRBV29-1 with TRBJ2-1, with D possibly TRBD1 on 5 matching bases. V was trimmed by 5 bases and J by 8 bases, leaving 7 bases between them. This CDR3 spans 10 amino acids. Germline CDR1 is SQVTM and CDR2 is ANQGSEA. The CDR3 DNA is TGCAGCGTTTCAGGGTATGAGCAGTTCTTC. As protein: CSVSGYEQFF.

The gene calls are TRBV28 and TRBJ2-1; D unclear. The germline V and J ends were trimmed by 2 bases and 2 bases, with 10 bases remaining between them. The germline V gene encodes CDR1 MDHEN and CDR2 SYDVKM. The CDR3 spans 15 residues. In DNA, the CDR3 is TGTGCCAGCAGTTTAGGCGACGGAACCTACAATGAGCAGTTCTTC. Translated, it gives CASSLGDGTYNEQFF.

V and J are TRBV4-3 and TRBJ2-1; D is unclear. CDR3 length equals 13 residues. Germline V gene sequence: CDR1 LGHNA, CDR2 YSLEER. The V gene lost 2 bases and the J gene lost 9 bases, with 11 bases spanning the gap. CDR3 coding DNA: TGCGCCAGCAGCCAACCCCCCGGGCCTGAGCAGTTCTTC. Its translation: CASSQPPGPEQFF.

The V gene is TRBV7-3, the J gene TRBJ2-1; D possibly corresponds to TRBD2 (5 bases). This CDR3 has 13 residues. V was pared by 3 bases and J by 5 bases, with 8 bases between. CDR1 is SGHTA, CDR2 FQGTGA, per germline. The CDR3 loop is CASSLGSHNEQFF. CDR3 nucleotide sequence: TGTGCCAGCAGCTTGGGGAGCCACAATGAGCAGTTCTTC.

This chain uses TRBV29-1 with TRBJ1-5, with a weak D call TRBD1 (5 bases). Germline assignment: CDR1 SQVTM and CDR2 ANQGSEA. V was clipped by 2 bases and J by 2 bases, with 10 bases between them. The CDR3 covers 14 residues. In nucleotides, the CDR3 is TGCAGCGTTGAAATAGGGGAGGGCAATCAGCCCCAGCATTTT. This encodes CSVEIGEGNQPQHF.

This rearrangement joins TRBV7-9 to TRBJ2-7; no definite D call. This CDR3 region has 13 residues. V was clipped by 4 bases and J by 7 bases, with 14 bases between them. Germline values: CDR1 SEHNR, CDR2 FQNEAQ (reference sequence). CDR3 in DNA: TGTGCCAGCAGCTGGCTGGGGTCCAGGGAGCAGTACTTC. Residues: CASSWLGSREQYF.

V is TRBV9 and J is TRBJ1-3; D remains unclear. Germline V gene lookup returns CDR1 SGDLS and CDR2 YYNGEE. The CDR3 sequence is 13 residues long. V was clipped by 3 bases and J by 1 base, with 5 bases between them. The CDR3 here is CASSGGSGNTIYF. The CDR3 bases are TGTGCCAGCAGCGGGGGATCTGGAAACACCATATATTTT.

The gene calls are TRBV30 and TRBJ2-1; the match to TRBD2 covers 9 bases. Germline V CDR1 and CDR2: GTSNPN, SVGIG (reference sequence). V dropped 4 bases and J dropped 5; count of bases not matched to a gene: 9. The CDR3 runs 15 residues. As DNA, the CDR3 is TGTGCCTGGACCTGGGGGGCTAGCGGGGACAATGAGCAGTTCTTC. Amino acid sequence: CAWTWGASGDNEQFF. Variable domain in full (rest from reference TRBV30 and TRBJ2-1): SQTIHQWPATLVQPVGSPLSLECTVEGTSNPNLYWYRQAAGRGLQLLFYSVGIGQISSEVPQNLSASRPQDRQFILSSKKLLLSDSGFYLCAWTWGASGDNEQFFGPGTRLTVL.